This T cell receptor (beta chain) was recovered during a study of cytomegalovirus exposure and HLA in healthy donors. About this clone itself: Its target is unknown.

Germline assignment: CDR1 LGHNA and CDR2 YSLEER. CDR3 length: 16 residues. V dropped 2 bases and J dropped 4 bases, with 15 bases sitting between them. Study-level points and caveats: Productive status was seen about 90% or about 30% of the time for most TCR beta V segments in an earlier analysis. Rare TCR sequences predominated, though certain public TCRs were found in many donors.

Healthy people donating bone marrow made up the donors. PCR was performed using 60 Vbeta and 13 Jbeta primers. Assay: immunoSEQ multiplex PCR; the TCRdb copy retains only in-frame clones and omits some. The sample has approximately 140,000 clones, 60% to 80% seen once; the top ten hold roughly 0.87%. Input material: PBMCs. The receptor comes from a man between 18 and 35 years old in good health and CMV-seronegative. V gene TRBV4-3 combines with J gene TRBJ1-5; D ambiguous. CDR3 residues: CASSQSWFAGNQPQHF. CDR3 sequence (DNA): TGCGCCAGCAGCCAATCTTGGTTCGCGGGGAATCAGCCCCAGCATTTT.